This TCR beta chain is from a study of shared clonotypes between healthy human individuals. Sorted-subset replicate PCRs used around 200 ng DNA, approximately 33,000 T cell genomes. Original processing methods: Junction-only immunoSEQ sequences carried no quality scores, so filtering differed. The repertoire was sequenced with immunoSEQ multiplex PCR; TCRdb's copy has only in-frame clones and lacks some. The DNA was the basis for D and trimming; V, J and clone size are from that table. The sample consists of nearly 750,000 clones, roughly 72% of them appearing once. Regarding this clone: Its antigen is undetermined.

CDR1 is SNHLY and CDR2 is FYNNEI in the germline V gene. There are 10 residues in the CDR3. Overall study results and limits: Generally, naive subsets (rather than memory subsets) showed larger estimated richness.

The sequenced sample consisted of memory CD4+ T cells sorted from blood. Subset denoted: CD45RA-negative fraction. The sequence was obtained from a woman in her thirties in good health. This chain joins TRBV2 and TRBJ2-3, with D uncertain. CDR3 bases: TGTAGCCGGGTCACAGATACGCAGTATTTT. Its translation is CSRVTDTQYF.